This T cell receptor beta chain was sequenced in a study of blood T cell repertoires in COVID-19. Per the study methods: How many nucleated cells were present was estimated from reference gene primer amplification. Repertoires were generated with immunoSEQ multiplex PCR, while TCRdb's copy carries only in-frame clones and drops some. V and J calls and clone size follow that table, whereas D and trimming were derived from the DNA. The data show 210,000 or so clones, 78% seen once. The TCR comes from an elderly woman with active or convalescent COVID-19. What was sequenced was peripheral blood.

CDR3 protein: CASSSVYNEQFF. In DNA, the CDR3 is TGTGCCAGCAGCTCGGTCTACAATGAGCAGTTCTTC. The rearrangement uses TRBV7-2 and TRBJ2-1, with unresolved D. Germline V gives CDR1 SGHTA, CDR2 FQGNSA. Deletions cut 4 bases from V and 3 bases from J, with 4 bases between. The CDR3 runs 12 residues.